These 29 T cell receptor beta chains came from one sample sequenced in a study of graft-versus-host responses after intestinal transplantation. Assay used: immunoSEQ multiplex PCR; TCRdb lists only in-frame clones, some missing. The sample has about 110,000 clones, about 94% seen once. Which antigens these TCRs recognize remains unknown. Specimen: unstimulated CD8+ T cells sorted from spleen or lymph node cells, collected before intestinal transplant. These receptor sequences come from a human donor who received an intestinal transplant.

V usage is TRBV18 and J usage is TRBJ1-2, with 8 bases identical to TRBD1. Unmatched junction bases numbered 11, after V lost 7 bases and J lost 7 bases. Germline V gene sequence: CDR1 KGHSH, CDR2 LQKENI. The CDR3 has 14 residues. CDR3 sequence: CASFKGQDPAGYTF. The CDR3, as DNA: TGTGCCAGCTTTAAGGGACAGGATCCTGCTGGCTACACCTTC.

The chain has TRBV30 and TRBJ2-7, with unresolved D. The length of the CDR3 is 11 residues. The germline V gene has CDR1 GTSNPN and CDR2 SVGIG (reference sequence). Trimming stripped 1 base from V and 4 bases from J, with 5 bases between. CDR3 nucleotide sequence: TGTGCCTGGAGTGGGGGTTACGAGCAGTACTTC. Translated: CAWSGGYEQYF.

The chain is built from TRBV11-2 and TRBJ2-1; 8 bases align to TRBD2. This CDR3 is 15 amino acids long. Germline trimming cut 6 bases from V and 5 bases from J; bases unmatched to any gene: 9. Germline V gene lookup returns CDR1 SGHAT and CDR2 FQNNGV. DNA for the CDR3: TGTGCCAGCAGTCCATCGGGAGGGCCAGACAATGAGCAGTTCTTC. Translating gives CASSPSGGPDNEQFF.

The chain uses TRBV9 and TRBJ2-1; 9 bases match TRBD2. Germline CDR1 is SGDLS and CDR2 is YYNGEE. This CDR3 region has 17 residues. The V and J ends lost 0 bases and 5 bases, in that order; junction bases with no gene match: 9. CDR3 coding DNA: TGTGCCAGCAGCGTAGCTTCGACTAGCGGACGAAACAATGAGCAGTTCTTC. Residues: CASSVASTSGRNNEQFF.

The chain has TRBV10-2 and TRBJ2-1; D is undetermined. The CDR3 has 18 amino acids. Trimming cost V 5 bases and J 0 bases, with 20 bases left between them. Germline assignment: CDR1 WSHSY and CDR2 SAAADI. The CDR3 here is CASSRMNLGISSYNEQFF. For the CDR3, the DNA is TGCGCCAGCAGTAGGATGAACCTTGGGATCAGCTCCTACAATGAGCAGTTCTTC.

The CDR3 loop is CASSSGQGRQPQHF. In DNA, the CDR3 is TGTGCCAGCAGCTCCGGACAGGGGCGGCAGCCCCAGCATTTT. The gene calls are TRBV5-6 and TRBJ1-5, with 9 positions matching TRBD1. There are 14 residues in the CDR3. Trimming at V came to 3 bases and at J to 7 bases, leaving 5 bases not matched to a gene. CDR1 and CDR2 (germline): SGHDT, YYEEEE.

As DNA, the CDR3 is TGCGCCAGCAGCCAAGCAACCCTGGACTACTCCTACGAGCAGTACTTC. As protein: CASSQATLDYSYEQYF. The rearrangement uses TRBV4-1 and TRBJ2-7, with a tentative D call TRBD2 (6 bases). The CDR3 covers 16 residues. Germline-derived CDR1 and CDR2 are MGHRA and YSYEKL. V shed 1 base and J shed 0 bases, with 13 bases lying between them.

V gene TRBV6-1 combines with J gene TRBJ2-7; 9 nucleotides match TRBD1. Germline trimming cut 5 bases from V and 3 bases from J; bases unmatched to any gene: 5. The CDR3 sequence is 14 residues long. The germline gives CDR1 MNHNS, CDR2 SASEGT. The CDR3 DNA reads TGTGCCAGCAGTCTAGGGGACAGGGTCTACGAGCAGTACTTC. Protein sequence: CASSLGDRVYEQYF.

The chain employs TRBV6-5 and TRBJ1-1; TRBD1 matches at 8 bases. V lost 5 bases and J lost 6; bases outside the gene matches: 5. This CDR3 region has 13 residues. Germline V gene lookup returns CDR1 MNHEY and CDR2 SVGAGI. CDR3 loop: CASSRQGQAEAFF. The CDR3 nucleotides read TGTGCCAGCAGTCGACAGGGACAGGCTGAAGCTTTCTTT.

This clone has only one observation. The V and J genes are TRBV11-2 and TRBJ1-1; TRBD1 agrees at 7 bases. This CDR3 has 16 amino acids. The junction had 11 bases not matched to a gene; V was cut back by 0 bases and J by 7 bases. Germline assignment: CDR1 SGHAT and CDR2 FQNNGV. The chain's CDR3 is CASSLEGRQGVDEAFF. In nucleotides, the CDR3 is TGTGCCAGCAGCTTAGAGGGACGGCAGGGGGTAGATGAAGCTTTCTTT.

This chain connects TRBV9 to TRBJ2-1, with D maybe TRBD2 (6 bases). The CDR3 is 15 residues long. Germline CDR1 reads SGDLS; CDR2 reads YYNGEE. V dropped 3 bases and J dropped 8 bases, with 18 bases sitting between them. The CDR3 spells CASSAHPGSPHEQFF. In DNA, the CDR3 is TGTGCCAGCAGCGCCCACCCCGGGAGTCCGCATGAGCAGTTCTTC.

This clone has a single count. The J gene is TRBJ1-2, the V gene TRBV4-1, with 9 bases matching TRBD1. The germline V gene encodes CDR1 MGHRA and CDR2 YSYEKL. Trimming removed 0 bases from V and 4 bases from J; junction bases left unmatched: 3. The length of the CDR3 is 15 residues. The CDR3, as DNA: TGCGCCAGCAGCCAAGATCCGGGACAGGGCTATGGCTACACCTTC. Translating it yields CASSQDPGQGYGYTF.

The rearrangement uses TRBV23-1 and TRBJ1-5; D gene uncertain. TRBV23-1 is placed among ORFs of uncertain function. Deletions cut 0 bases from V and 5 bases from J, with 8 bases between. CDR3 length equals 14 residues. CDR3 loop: CASSQSQPHQPQHF. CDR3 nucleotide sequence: TGCGCCAGCAGTCAATCCCAGCCCCATCAGCCCCAGCATTTT.

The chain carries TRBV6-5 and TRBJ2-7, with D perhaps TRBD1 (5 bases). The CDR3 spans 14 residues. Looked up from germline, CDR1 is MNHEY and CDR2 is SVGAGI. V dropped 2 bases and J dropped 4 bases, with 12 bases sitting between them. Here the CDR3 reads CASSYPPGYYEQYF. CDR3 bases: TGTGCCAGCAGTTACCCTCCAGGGTATTACGAGCAGTACTTC.

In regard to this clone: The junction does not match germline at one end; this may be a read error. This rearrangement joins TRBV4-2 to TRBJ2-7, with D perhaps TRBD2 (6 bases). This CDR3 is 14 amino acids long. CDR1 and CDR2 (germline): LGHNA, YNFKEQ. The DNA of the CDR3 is TGTGCCAGCGCCGGCGGGATAGGACCCTATGAGCAGTACTTC. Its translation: CASAGGIGPYEQYF.

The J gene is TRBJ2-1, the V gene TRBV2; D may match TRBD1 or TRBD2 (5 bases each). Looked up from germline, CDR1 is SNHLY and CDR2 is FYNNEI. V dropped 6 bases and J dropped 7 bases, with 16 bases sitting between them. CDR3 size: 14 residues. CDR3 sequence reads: CASSSPGTGNEQFF. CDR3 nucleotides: TGTGCCAGCAGCTCCCCCGGGACCGGAAATGAGCAGTTCTTC.

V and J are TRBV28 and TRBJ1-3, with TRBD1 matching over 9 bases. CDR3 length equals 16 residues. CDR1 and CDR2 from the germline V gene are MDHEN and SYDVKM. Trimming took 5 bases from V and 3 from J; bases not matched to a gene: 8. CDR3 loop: CASSTRRQGVGNTIYF. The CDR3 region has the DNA TGTGCCAGCAGTACTCGCAGACAGGGGGTTGGAAACACCATATATTTT.

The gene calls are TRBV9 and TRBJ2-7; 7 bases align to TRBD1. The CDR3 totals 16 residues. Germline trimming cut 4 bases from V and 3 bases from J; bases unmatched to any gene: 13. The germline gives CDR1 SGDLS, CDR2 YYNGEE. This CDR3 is CASSPTPDRVIYEQYF. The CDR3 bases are TGTGCCAGCAGCCCGACCCCAGACAGGGTTATCTACGAGCAGTACTTC.

In nucleotides, the CDR3 is TGTGCCAGTAGTTCGGGATACGAGCAGTACTTC. It specifies CASSSGYEQYF. The V and J genes are TRBV19 and TRBJ2-7; TRBD2 is a possible D gene (5 bases). There are 11 residues in the CDR3. The germline CDR1 and CDR2 sequences are LNHDA and SQIVND (reference sequence). Trimming took 5 bases from V and 4 from J, leaving 6 bases between them.

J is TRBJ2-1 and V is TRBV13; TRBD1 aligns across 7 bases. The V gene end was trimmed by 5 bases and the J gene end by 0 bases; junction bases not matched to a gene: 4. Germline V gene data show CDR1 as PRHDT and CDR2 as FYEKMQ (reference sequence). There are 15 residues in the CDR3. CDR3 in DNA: TGTGCCAGCAGCCGAACAGGGGCCTCCTACAATGAGCAGTTCTTC. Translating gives CASSRTGASYNEQFF.

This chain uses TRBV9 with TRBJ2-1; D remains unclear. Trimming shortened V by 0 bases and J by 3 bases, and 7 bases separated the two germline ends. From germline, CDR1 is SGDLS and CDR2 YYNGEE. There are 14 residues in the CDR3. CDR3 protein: CASSVGSLYNEQFF. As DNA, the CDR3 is TGTGCCAGCAGCGTAGGATCACTCTACAATGAGCAGTTCTTC.

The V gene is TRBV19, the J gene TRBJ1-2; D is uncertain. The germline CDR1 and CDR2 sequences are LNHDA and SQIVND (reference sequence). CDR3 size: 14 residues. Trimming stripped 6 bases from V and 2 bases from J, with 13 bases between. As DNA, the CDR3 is TGTGCCAGTAGCTCCGGAATTGGGAACTATGGCTACACCTTC. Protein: CASSSGIGNYGYTF. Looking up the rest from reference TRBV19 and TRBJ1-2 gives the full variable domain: DGGITQSPKYLFRKEGQNVTLSCEQNLNHDAMYWYRQDPGQGLRLIYYSQIVNDFQKGDIAEGYSVSREKKESFPLTVTSAQKNPTAFYLCASSSGIGNYGYTFGSGTRLTVV.

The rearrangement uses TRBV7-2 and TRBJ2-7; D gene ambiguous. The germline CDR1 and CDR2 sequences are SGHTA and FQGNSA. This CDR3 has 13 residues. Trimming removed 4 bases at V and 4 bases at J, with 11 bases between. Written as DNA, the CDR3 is TGTGCCAGCAGCTCTGCGGTAGAGTACGAGCAGTACTTC. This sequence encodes CASSSAVEYEQYF.

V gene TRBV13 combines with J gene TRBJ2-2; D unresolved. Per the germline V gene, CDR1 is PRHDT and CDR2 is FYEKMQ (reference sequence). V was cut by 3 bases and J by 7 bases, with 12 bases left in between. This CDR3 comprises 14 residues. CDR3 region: CASSLAVSGGELFF. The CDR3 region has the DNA TGTGCCAGCAGCTTGGCAGTTTCCGGCGGGGAGCTGTTTTTT.

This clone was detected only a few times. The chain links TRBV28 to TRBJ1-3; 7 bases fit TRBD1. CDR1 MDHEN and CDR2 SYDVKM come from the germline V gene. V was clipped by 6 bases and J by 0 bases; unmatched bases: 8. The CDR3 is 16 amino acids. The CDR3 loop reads CASSPAGGSSGNTIYF. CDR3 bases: TGTGCCAGCAGCCCGGCAGGGGGAAGCTCTGGAAACACCATATATTTT.

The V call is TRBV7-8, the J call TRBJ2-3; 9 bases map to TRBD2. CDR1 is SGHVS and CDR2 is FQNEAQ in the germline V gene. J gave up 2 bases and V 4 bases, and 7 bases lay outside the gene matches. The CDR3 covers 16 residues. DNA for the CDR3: TGTGCCAGCAGCTACCTGACTAGCGGATCCACAGATACGCAGTATTTT. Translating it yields CASSYLTSGSTDTQYF.

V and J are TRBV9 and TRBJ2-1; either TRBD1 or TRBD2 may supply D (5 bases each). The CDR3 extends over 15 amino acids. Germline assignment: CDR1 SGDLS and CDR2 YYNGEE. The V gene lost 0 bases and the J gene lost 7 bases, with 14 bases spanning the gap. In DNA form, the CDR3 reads TGTGCCAGCAGCGTAGCTGGGACCGGATCAAATGAGCAGTTCTTC. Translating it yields CASSVAGTGSNEQFF.

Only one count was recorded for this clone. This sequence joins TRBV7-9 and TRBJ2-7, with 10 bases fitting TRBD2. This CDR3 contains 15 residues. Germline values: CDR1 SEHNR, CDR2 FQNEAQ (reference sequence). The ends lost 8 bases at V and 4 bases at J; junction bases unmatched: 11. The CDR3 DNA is TGTGCCAGCTCCACTCATAGCGGGAGGAGTTACGAGCAGTACTTC. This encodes CASSTHSGRSYEQYF. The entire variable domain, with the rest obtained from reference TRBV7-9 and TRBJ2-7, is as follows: DTGVSQNPRHKITKRGQNVTFRCDPISEHNRLYWYRQTLGQGPEFLTYFQNEAQLEKSRLLSDRFSAERPKGSFSTLEIQRTEQGDSAMYLCASSTHSGRSYEQYFGPGTRLTVT.

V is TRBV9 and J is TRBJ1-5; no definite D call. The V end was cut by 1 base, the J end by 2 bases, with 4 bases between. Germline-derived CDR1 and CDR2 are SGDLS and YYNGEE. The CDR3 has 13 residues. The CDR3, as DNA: TGTGCCAGCAGCGTACAGGGCAATCAGCCCCAGCATTTT. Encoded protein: CASSVQGNQPQHF. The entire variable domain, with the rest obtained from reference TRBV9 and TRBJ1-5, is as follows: DSGVTQTPKHLITATGQRVTLRCSPRSGDLSVYWYQQSLDQGLQFLIQYYNGEERAKGNILERFSAQQFPDLHSELNLSSLELGDSALYFCASSVQGNQPQHFGDGTRLSIL.